A single sample gave rise to the 15 T cell receptor beta chains below, sequenced in a study of blood T cell repertoires in COVID-19. The protocol was immunoSEQ multiplex PCR, while the TCRdb copy is restricted to in-frame clones and leaves out a portion. The table includes about 210,000 clones, about 91% detected once. Sequences were obtained from peripheral blood. Source of these receptors: a woman aged 40 to 50 with acute or convalescent COVID-19.

The chain recombines TRBV6-5 with TRBJ2-1; 8 nucleotides align to TRBD1. The CDR3 totals 14 residues. Per germline, CDR1 MNHEY and CDR2 SVGAGI. The J segment lost 8 bases and the V segment lost 2 bases, leaving 5 bases of the junction unmatched. CDR3 in DNA: TGTGCCAGCAGTTACGTCCAGGGGGCGGATGAGCAGTTCTTC. Amino acid sequence: CASSYVQGADEQFF.

The V call is TRBV7-2, the J call TRBJ1-5; D is unclear. This CDR3 is 13 amino acids long. The germline V gene has CDR1 SGHTA and CDR2 FQGNSA. V was pared by 2 bases and J by 9 bases, with 11 bases between. CDR3 residues: CASSLSTGSPQHF. In DNA form, the CDR3 reads TGTGCCAGCAGCTTATCGACGGGATCGCCCCAGCATTTT.

This chain links TRBV5-4 with TRBJ2-7; 8 bases are a match to TRBD2. V lost 4 bases, J lost 1 base, and 7 bases stayed unmatched. There are 15 residues in the CDR3. Germline CDR1 and CDR2: SGHNT and YYREEE (reference sequence). CDR3 bases: TGTGCCAGCAGCCCGGGAGGCGGGGGGTCCTACGAGCAGTACGTC. Translating gives CASSPGGGGSYEQYV.

V is TRBV6-2 or TRBV6-3 and J is TRBJ2-1; 8 nucleotides align to TRBD2. The CDR3 runs to 17 residues. CDR1 MNHEY and CDR2 SVGEGT come from the germline V gene. Unmatched junction bases numbered 9, after V lost 4 bases and J lost 1 base. CDR3 DNA sequence: TGTGCCAGCAGTTCCACTTCGGGACTAGGTTCCTACAATGAGCAGTTCTTC. This gives the protein CASSSTSGLGSYNEQFF.

This clone was counted only a few times. The rearrangement links TRBV9 to TRBJ2-3; the match to TRBD2 covers 9 bases. The CDR3 runs 16 residues. The ends lost 4 bases at V and 4 bases at J; junction bases unmatched: 10. The germline gives CDR1 SGDLS, CDR2 YYNGEE. CDR3 bases: TGTGCCAGCAGCCCGCCCGGTGGCGGGGGGGCAGATACGCAGTATTTT. It is translated as CASSPPGGGGADTQYF.

This rearrangement joins TRBV7-2 to TRBJ1-2; D uncertain. Per the germline V gene, CDR1 is SGHTA and CDR2 is FQGNSA. The CDR3 runs 14 residues. The ends were cut back, 5 bases at V and 1 base at J, with 11 bases in the middle. CDR3 in DNA: TGTGCCAGCAGCCCTCTCGTAGTTAACTATGGCTACACCTTC. Protein product: CASSPLVVNYGYTF.

The chain combines TRBV19 with TRBJ1-1; 7 bases align to TRBD1. The V gene end was trimmed by 10 bases and the J gene end by 0 bases; junction bases not matched to a gene: 8. Germline CDR1 reads LNHDA; CDR2 reads SQIVND (reference sequence). There are 14 residues in the CDR3. CDR3 DNA: TGTGCCACATTGGACAGGCTCATGAACACTGAAGCTTTCTTT. It translates to CATLDRLMNTEAFF.

The rearrangement uses TRBV4-1 and TRBJ1-5; 11 bases agree with TRBD1. Germline V gene lookup returns CDR1 MGHRA and CDR2 YSYEKL. This CDR3 has 17 residues. V was pared by 5 bases and J by 6 bases, with 12 bases of the junction left unmatched. Here the CDR3 DNA reads TGCGCCAGCAGCAAGGCACCGGGACAGGGGGGGCTTCAGCCCCAGCATTTT. Its protein is CASSKAPGQGGLQPQHF.

In this sample, this clone turned up a few times. This chain connects TRBV5-1 to TRBJ1-2, with TRBD1 matching over 7 bases. V was clipped by 0 bases and J by 3 bases; unmatched bases: 5. The germline gives CDR1 SGHRS, CDR2 YFSETQ. The length of the CDR3 is 15 residues. The CDR3 here is CASSLAQGLDYGYTF. The CDR3, as DNA: TGCGCCAGCAGCTTGGCACAGGGGCTGGACTATGGCTACACCTTC.

The CDR3 DNA is TGTGCCAGCTCACCGACTAGCGGGGGGGACAAAGATACGCAGTATTTT. It specifies CASSPTSGGDKDTQYF. The chain combines TRBV18 with TRBJ2-3, with TRBD2 matching over 14 bases. V shed 3 bases and J 5 bases; nucleotides not matched to a gene: 4. The germline CDR1 and CDR2 sequences are KGHSH and LQKENI. CDR3 length: 16 amino acids.

In this sample, this clone turned up once. The chain carries TRBV4-1 and TRBJ2-5; a possible D gene is TRBD1 (5 bases). The germline V gene encodes CDR1 MGHRA and CDR2 YSYEKL. The CDR3 is 15 amino acids. V lost 6 bases, J lost 1 base, and 15 bases lay in between. The DNA of the CDR3 is TGCGCCAGCAGTCCCGCGACAGTTTCCCAAGAGACCCAGTACTTC. Encoded protein: CASSPATVSQETQYF.

The V call is TRBV6-5, the J call TRBJ1-1; 8 bases align to TRBD1. The CDR3 is 15 residues long. The junction had 5 bases not matched to a gene; V was cut back by 2 bases and J by 3 bases. Germline V CDR1 and CDR2: MNHEY, SVGAGI. CDR3 bases: TGTGCCAGCAGTTACCCAGGACAGGGACACACTGAAGCTTTCTTT. It translates to CASSYPGQGHTEAFF.

The chain has TRBV11-2 and TRBJ1-2, with D perhaps matching TRBD1 (5 bases). V was shortened by 4 bases and J by 4 bases, with 7 bases between the two germline ends. The germline V gene has CDR1 SGHAT and CDR2 FQNNGV. The CDR3 consists of 12 residues. The CDR3 sequence is CASSSGSYGYTF. The CDR3 DNA reads as TGTGCCAGCAGCTCAGGGTCCTATGGCTACACCTTC.

The rearrangement joins TRBV27 to TRBJ1-1; 7 bases agree with TRBD1. This CDR3 spans 15 amino acids. Losses at the gene ends were 4 bases for V and 4 bases for J; bases not matched to a gene: 9. Germline V lookup: CDR1 MNHEY, CDR2 SMNVEV (reference sequence). The CDR3 nucleotides read TGTGCCAGCAGTTACGGACGAACAGGGGTCACTGAAGCTTTCTTT. It codes for CASSYGRTGVTEAFF.

The J gene is TRBJ1-1, the V gene TRBV12-5; TRBD1 is a possible D gene (5 bases). V lost 1 base and J lost 3, with 18 bases in between. Per the germline V gene, CDR1 is LGHNT and CDR2 is FRNRAP. The CDR3 runs 17 residues. CDR3: CASGLAPGWIFDTEAFF. The DNA for the CDR3 is TGTGCTAGTGGTTTGGCGCCAGGGTGGATTTTTGACACTGAAGCTTTCTTT. The full variable domain, with the rest looked up from reference TRBV12-5 and TRBJ1-1, is DARVTQTPRHKVTEMGQEVTMRCQPILGHNTVFWYRQTMMQGLELLAYFRNRAPLDDSGMPKDRFSAEMPDATLATLKIQPSEPRDSAVYFCASGLAPGWIFDTEAFFGQGTRLTVV.